This TCR beta chain comes out of a study of shared clonotypes between healthy human individuals. The method was immunoSEQ multiplex PCR; TCRdb's version includes in-frame clones alone and lacks a portion of them. The profile shows 1,500,000 or so clones, 98% of them singletons. Study-wide results and limits: The genetic and exposure-history diversity represented was limited by few donors.

There were no recent acute infections or vaccinations among the donors, who were healthy HIV-negative adults. V was trimmed by 3 bases and J by 1 base, leaving 7 bases between them. This CDR3 has 14 residues. Per germline, CDR1 KGHSH and CDR2 LQKENI. Note on this clone: The antigen remains undetermined.

Sequences were obtained from naive CD4+ T cells sorted from blood. Subset: CD45RA+ positively selected. The V gene is TRBV18, the J gene TRBJ1-5, with D tentatively TRBD1 (5 bases). This clonotype was sampled from a man under 40 in good health. CDR3 amino acids: CASSPDRSNQPQHF. CDR3 sequence (DNA): TGTGCCAGCTCACCTGACAGAAGCAATCAGCCCCAGCATTTT.